Following are 22 T cell receptor beta chains from one sample sequenced in a study of vaccination and CD4 T cells after COVID-19 (dated by TCRdb to about 2022). Receptors were amplified or captured by PCR. The instrument was an Illumina iSeq 100. DNA from cultured CD4+ T cells underwent TCR sequencing with the Oncomine TCR Beta short-read assay at the Johns Hopkins FTIC core. The raw public reads went through TCRdb reprocessing: fastp at Q25, MiXCR clone calling, in-frame beta chains kept. Rows are unified per CDR3 protein, each entry keeping the most common DNA and genes. The sample contains roughly 6,600 distinct CDR3 sequences, 51% of them found a single time. The ten largest make up under 55% of the sample. These receptors lack a known antigen. In the paper's terms, the treatment or condition label means: approximately 10-day PBMC culture with coronavirus spike peptide pools or control peptides (ViraFEST assay). CD4+ T cells from unexposed donors were collected before the COVID-19 pandemic (2011-2018).

The specimen was CD4+ T cells from blood, cultured in vitro. The receptors were sampled from a human donor in good health.

This clonotype was counted only a few times. The chain couples TRBV24-1 to TRBJ1-2; no reliable D call. With 1 base removed from V and 1 base from J, the gap between germline ends came to 6 bases. This CDR3 is built from 14 residues. Germline V lookup: CDR1 KGHDR, CDR2 SFDVKD. The CDR3 coding sequence is TGTGCCACCAGTGATTTCAAGATTAACTATGGCTACACCTTC. Residues: CATSDFKINYGYTF.

In this sample, this clonotype turned up a few times. V and J are TRBV6-1 and TRBJ1-2; D is ambiguous. CDR1 MNHNS and CDR2 SASEGT come from the germline V gene. This CDR3 comprises 17 residues. The ends were cut back, 2 bases at V and 4 bases at J, with 20 bases in the middle. CDR3 sequence: CASSEIQNPPFSYGYTF. DNA for the CDR3: TGTGCCAGCAGTGAAATACAGAACCCCCCCTTTAGCTATGGCTACACCTTC.

The rearrangement joins TRBV5-4 to TRBJ2-3, with 11 positions matching TRBD2. CDR3 length: 16 residues. Germline assignment: CDR1 SGHNT and CDR2 YYREEE (reference sequence). With V trimmed by 0 bases and J by 6 bases, 6 bases remained unmatched. CDR3 in DNA: TGTGCCAGCAGCTTGGTAATACTAGCGGGAGAGGATACGCAGTATTTT. It specifies CASSLVILAGEDTQYF.

The genes are TRBV7-9 and TRBJ2-7; TRBD1 matches 9 bases. After removal of 3 bases from V and 5 bases from J, the junction contained 5 bases not matched to a gene. CDR1 is SEHNR, CDR2 FQNEAQ, per germline (reference sequence). This CDR3 spans 14 amino acids. The CDR3 loop reads CASSFKGQGHEQYF. In nucleotides, the CDR3 is TGTGCCAGCAGCTTTAAGGGACAGGGCCACGAGCAGTACTTC.

This clonotype has only a few counts. The chain links TRBV19 to TRBJ1-1; D unresolved. The CDR3 has 11 amino acids. The V and J ends lost 4 bases and 6 bases respectively, with 6 bases between them. The germline gives CDR1 LNHDA, CDR2 SQIVND (reference sequence). The CDR3 sequence is CASSTQAEAFF. CDR3 DNA sequence: TGTGCCAGTAGTACACAAGCTGAAGCTTTCTTT.

V is TRBV7-2 and J is TRBJ2-2, with D perhaps matching TRBD2 (7 bases). Deletions cut 5 bases from V and 7 bases from J, with 14 bases between. This CDR3 is built from 14 residues. Germline-derived CDR1 and CDR2 are SGHTA and FQGNSA. CDR3 amino acids: CASSPGDYRGELFF. The DNA of the CDR3 is TGTGCCAGCAGCCCAGGGGACTACCGCGGGGAGCTGTTTTTT.

The CDR3 sequence is CASSRLEGRGATEAFF. Here the CDR3 DNA reads TGTGCCAGCAGCCGCCTCGAAGGCAGGGGGGCCACTGAAGCTTTCTTT. The chain joins TRBV14 to TRBJ1-1, with TRBD1 identical over 7 bases. J was trimmed by 4 bases and V by 4 bases; bases with no gene match: 12. Germline V gene data show CDR1 as SGHDN and CDR2 as FVKESK. The CDR3 totals 16 residues. The variable domain in full, completed from reference TRBV14 and TRBJ1-1, reads EAGVTQFPSHSVIEKGQTVTLRCDPISGHDNLYWYRRVMGKEIKFLLHFVKESKQDESGMPNNRFLAERTGGTYSTLKVQPAELEDSGVYFCASSRLEGRGATEAFFGQGTRLTVV.

The CDR3 loop reads CATKTSYEQYF. The CDR3 DNA reads TGTGCCACCAAGACTAGCTACGAGCAGTACTTC. The chain joins TRBV2 to TRBJ2-7; possible D gene TRBD2, 6 bases. This CDR3 contains 11 residues. Between the trimmed V and J ends, which lost 10 bases and 3 bases, there was a span of 10 bases. Germline V gives CDR1 SNHLY, CDR2 FYNNEI.

The V gene is TRBV5-8, the J gene TRBJ1-2; the match to TRBD1 covers 9 bases. V trimming: 3 bases; J trimming: 7 bases; junction bases outside the gene matches: 7. The CDR3 sequence is 14 residues long. The germline V gene encodes CDR1 SGHTS and CDR2 YDEGEE. In DNA, the CDR3 is TGTGCCAGCAGCTACGGGACAGGGACGTTTGGCTACACCTTC. Translation gives CASSYGTGTFGYTF.

The chain combines TRBV7-9 with TRBJ1-1; no reliable D call. Germline CDR1 is SEHNR and CDR2 is FQNEAQ (reference sequence). The CDR3 length is 16 residues. The V gene lost 2 bases and the J gene lost 0 bases, with 13 bases spanning the gap. Written as DNA, the CDR3 is TGTGCCAGCAGCTTACCACTGGAGGCGGTGAACACTGAAGCTTTCTTT. It codes for CASSLPLEAVNTEAFF.

V gene TRBV6-2 or TRBV6-3 combines with J gene TRBJ1-2; unclear D gene. The CDR3 totals 13 residues. CDR1 MNHEY and CDR2 SVGEGT come from the germline V gene. V was pared by 6 bases and J by 4 bases, with 12 bases between. The CDR3 region is CASRKPDLYGYTF. The CDR3 nucleotides read TGTGCCAGCAGAAAGCCTGACCTCTATGGCTACACCTTC.

The chain carries TRBV15 and TRBJ1-2; 11 bases are shared with TRBD1. Germline values: CDR1 LNHNV, CDR2 YYDKDF (reference sequence). V lost 5 bases to trimming and J lost 6 bases; unmatched junction nucleotides: 8. CDR3 size: 15 residues. CDR3 in amino acids: CATSGDRGSPHGYTF. CDR3 sequence (DNA): TGTGCCACCAGCGGGGACAGGGGGAGTCCCCATGGCTACACCTTC.

This clonotype is labeled as large. V gene TRBV5-1 combines with J gene TRBJ2-7; TRBD2 agrees at 13 bases. V was clipped by 3 bases and J by 0 bases; unmatched bases: 6. Germline assignment: CDR1 SGHRS and CDR2 YFSETQ. The CDR3 has 17 amino acids. In nucleotides, the CDR3 is TGCGCCAGCAGCTACGGACTAGCGGGAGAATACTCCTACGAGCAGTACTTC. Translated: CASSYGLAGEYSYEQYF.

The chain employs TRBV20-1 and TRBJ2-3, with 7 bases fitting TRBD2. This CDR3 is built from 16 residues. Germline values: CDR1 DFQATT, CDR2 SNEGSKA (reference sequence). The trim removed 3 bases at V and 0 bases at J, leaving 9 bases unmatched. The CDR3 DNA is TGCAGTGCTAGCTTCGGAGCGGGGTCTAGCACAGATACGCAGTATTTT. This gives the protein CSASFGAGSSTDTQYF.

This clonotype was observed a handful of times. The chain employs TRBV20-1 and TRBJ2-3, with TRBD1 matching 8 bases. The CDR3 spans 15 residues. The V and J ends lost 4 bases and 10 bases, in that order; junction bases with no gene match: 16. The germline V gene encodes CDR1 DFQATT and CDR2 SNEGSKA (reference sequence). The CDR3 loop is CSATRTGPTEGSQYF. The CDR3, as DNA: TGCAGTGCTACCCGGACAGGGCCTACCGAGGGTTCGCAGTATTTT.

The gene calls are TRBV5-4 and TRBJ2-1; D is possibly TRBD2 (6 bases). The CDR3 is 15 amino acids. The ends were cut back, 3 bases at V and 1 base at J, with 11 bases in the middle. From germline, CDR1 is SGHNT and CDR2 YYREEE (reference sequence). CDR3 nucleotide sequence: TGTGCCAGCAGCTCGGAGGGGTGGTCCTACAATGAGCAGTTCTTC. Residues: CASSSEGWSYNEQFF.

The chain carries TRBV20-1 and TRBJ1-5, with TRBD1 identical over 9 bases. Germline trimming cut 6 bases from V and 2 bases from J; bases unmatched to any gene: 14. The CDR3 length is 17 residues. CDR1 is DFQATT and CDR2 is SNEGSKA in the germline V gene (reference sequence). CDR3 bases: TGCAGTGCGCTAAGAGACAGGGGGGTTCTGGGCAATCAGCCCCAGCATTTT. This translates into CSALRDRGVLGNQPQHF.

The V call is TRBV27, the J call TRBJ2-7, with D possibly being TRBD1 or TRBD2 (5 bases each). Trimming cost V 8 bases and J 2 bases, with 19 bases left between them. Germline V gene data show CDR1 as MNHEY and CDR2 as SMNVEV (reference sequence). The length of the CDR3 is 15 residues. The CDR3 loop is CASALGVSPTYEQYF. The CDR3 nucleotides are TGTGCCAGCGCCTTGGGGGTGTCTCCTACCTACGAGCAGTACTTC.

The V gene is TRBV19, the J gene TRBJ1-2, with D perhaps TRBD1 (5 bases). CDR3 length: 13 amino acids. CDR1 LNHDA and CDR2 SQIVND come from the germline V gene (reference sequence). V was shortened by 8 bases and J by 0 bases, with 10 bases between the two germline ends. The CDR3 coding sequence is TGTGCCAGTGGGACTAGTTCTAACTATGGCTACACCTTC. Its translation is CASGTSSNYGYTF.

V and J are TRBV30 and TRBJ2-3; the match to TRBD2 covers 7 bases. Unmatched junction bases numbered 8, after V lost 0 bases and J lost 5 bases. Germline assignment: CDR1 GTSNPN and CDR2 SVGIG (reference sequence). The CDR3 runs to 15 residues. This CDR3 is CAWSVSASGGDTQYF. CDR3 sequence (DNA): TGTGCCTGGAGTGTATCAGCTAGCGGAGGAGATACGCAGTATTTT.

This chain uses TRBV7-9 with TRBJ1-2; 9 bases fit TRBD1. Germline CDR1 is SEHNR and CDR2 is FQNEAQ (reference sequence). The J segment lost 7 bases and the V segment lost 1 base, leaving 1 base of the junction unmatched. The CDR3 loop spans 13 amino acids. CDR3 nucleotides: TGTGCCAGCAGCTTAGGGACAGGGGTTGGCTACACCTTC. Encoded protein: CASSLGTGVGYTF.

This clonotype appeared a few times. This chain uses TRBV19 with TRBJ1-1, with D tentatively TRBD1 (5 bases). There are 13 residues in the CDR3. Germline lookup yields CDR1 LNHDA and CDR2 SQIVND (reference sequence). Trimming removed 5 bases at V and 3 bases at J, with 10 bases between. Here the CDR3 reads CASSSAGHTEAFF. CDR3 sequence (DNA): TGTGCCAGTAGTTCCGCGGGGCACACTGAAGCTTTCTTT.